Each of the 5 T cell receptor beta chains below was sequenced from the same sample in a study of neurological immune-mediated disorders. TCRdb re-called the 5' RACE reads with MiXCR, one entry per CDR3 protein. Of more than 50,000 distinct CDR3 sequences in the sample, 5.2% were seen once. Sample: PBMCs. Receptors were obtained from a woman aged 25 to 39 with multiple sclerosis.

A note on this clonotype: This may arise from a read error, as a much more abundant clone is one base away. No conserved phenylalanine or tryptophan is present at the end of the CDR3, so a read error is the likely explanation. The V and J genes are TRBV5-1 and TRBJ2-7, with TRBD1 matching 12 bases. Germline CDR1 SGHRS, CDR2 YFSETQ. The CDR3 spans 16 residues. V shed 2 bases, J shed 4 bases, and the junction held 7 bases outside the gene matches. The CDR3, as DNA: TGCGCCAGCAGCTTATCGGGACAGGGGGCGGCTTACGAGCAGTACTGC. Translation: CASSLSGQGAAYEQYC.

This clonotype was picked up a small number of times. The rearrangement joins TRBV6-1 to TRBJ1-1, with TRBD1 as a possible D gene (5 bases). Trimming left V 6 bases short and J 11 bases short, with 19 bases between. Germline values: CDR1 MNHNS, CDR2 SASEGT. The CDR3 has 13 amino acids. As DNA, the CDR3 is TGTGCCAGCAGCCTGGGGGACCCCCACGAGGCTTTCTTT. Amino acid sequence: CASSLGDPHEAFF.

The rearrangement joins TRBV5-1 to TRBJ2-5; no definite D call. Germline CDR1 and CDR2: SGHRS and YFSETQ. Between the trimmed V and J ends, which lost 0 bases and 5 bases, there was a span of 11 bases. The CDR3 contains 14 residues. For the CDR3, the DNA is TGCGCCAGCAGCTTGGTTCCGGCGGTGGAGACCCAGTACTTC. Translation: CASSLVPAVETQYF.

This clonotype occurred many times. The V gene is TRBV27, the J gene TRBJ2-7; TRBD2 is a possible D gene (6 bases). Trimming shortened V by 2 bases and J by 4 bases, and 9 bases separated the two germline ends. The CDR3 runs to 13 residues. Germline V gene sequence: CDR1 MNHEY, CDR2 SMNVEV (reference sequence). The CDR3 loop is CASSLAEGYEQYF. DNA of the CDR3: TGTGCCAGCAGTTTAGCGGAGGGTTACGAGCAGTACTTC.

There are many counts of this clonotype. This sequence joins TRBV20-1 and TRBJ2-6; 7 nucleotides align to TRBD1. Unmatched junction bases numbered 8, after V lost 6 bases and J lost 0 bases. In germline, CDR1 is DFQATT, CDR2 SNEGSKA (reference sequence). CDR3 size: 16 residues. This CDR3 reads CSASRQGFSGANVLTF. The CDR3 region has the DNA TGCAGTGCGAGCCGACAGGGATTCTCTGGGGCCAACGTCCTGACTTTC.